The clone carrying this TCR beta chain was seen a handful of times. The germline V and J ends were trimmed by 0 bases and 4 bases, with 4 bases remaining between them. Germline V gene data show CDR1 as LGHNA and CDR2 as YSLEER. This CDR3 contains 13 residues. The data stem from a study of blood T cells in healthy people across ages. Alongside a J-beta primer mix, a sample-barcoded 5' primer served in a second PCR lasting about 6 to 11 cycles. A single record per CDR3 protein comes from TCRdb applying MiXCR to the 5' RACE reads. The sample holds about 500,000 distinct CDR3 sequences; 24% are singletons and the top ten take approximately 10%. Separately, the same data were catalogued under a study of T cells of mothers and their children.

V usage is TRBV4-3 and J usage is TRBJ1-5; D is unresolved. Sequenced: blood. The TCR was taken from a boy aged 5-17 years in good health. The CDR3 region has the DNA TGCGCCAGCAGCCAAGAAAGAAATCAGCCCCAGCATTTT. This sequence encodes CASSQERNQPQHF.